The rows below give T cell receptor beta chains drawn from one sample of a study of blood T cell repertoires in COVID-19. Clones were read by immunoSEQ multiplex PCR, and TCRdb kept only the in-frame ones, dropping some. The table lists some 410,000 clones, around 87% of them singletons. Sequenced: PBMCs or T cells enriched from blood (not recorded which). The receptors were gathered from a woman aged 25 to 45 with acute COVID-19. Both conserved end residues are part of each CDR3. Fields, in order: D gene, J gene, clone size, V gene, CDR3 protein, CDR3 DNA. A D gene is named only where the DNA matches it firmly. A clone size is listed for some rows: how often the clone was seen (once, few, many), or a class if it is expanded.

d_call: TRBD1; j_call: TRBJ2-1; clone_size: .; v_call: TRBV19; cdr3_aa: CASSPGQVQFF; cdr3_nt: TGTGCCAGTAGTCCCGGACAGGTACAGTTCTTC
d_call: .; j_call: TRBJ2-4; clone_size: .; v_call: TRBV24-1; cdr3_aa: CATSDLRALSGDIQYF; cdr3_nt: TGTGCCACCAGTGATTTGCGTGCCCTCTCCGGGGACATTCAGTACTTC
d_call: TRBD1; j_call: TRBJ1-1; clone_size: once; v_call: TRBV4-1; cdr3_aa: CASSQGTGWVTEAFF; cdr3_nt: TGCGCCAGCAGCCAAGGGACAGGGTGGGTCACTGAAGCTTTCTTT
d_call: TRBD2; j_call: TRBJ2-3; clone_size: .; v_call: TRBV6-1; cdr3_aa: CASSDGTSGFTDTQYF; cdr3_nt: TGTGCCAGCAGTGATGGAACTAGCGGTTTCACAGATACGCAGTATTTT
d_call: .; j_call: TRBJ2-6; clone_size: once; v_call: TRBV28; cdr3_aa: CASRRTGFGANVLTF; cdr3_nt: TGTGCCAGCAGGAGAACAGGGTTTGGGGCCAACGTCCTGACTTTC
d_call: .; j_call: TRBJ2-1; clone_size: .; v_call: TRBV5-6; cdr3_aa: CASSSGFDWKSSYNEQFF; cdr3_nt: TGTGCCAGCAGCTCGGGTTTCGACTGGAAAAGCTCCTACAATGAGCAGTTCTTC
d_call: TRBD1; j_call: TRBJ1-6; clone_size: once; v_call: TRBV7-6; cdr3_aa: CASSYAGTGGSPLHF; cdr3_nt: TGTGCCAGCAGCTACGCCGGGACAGGGGGTTCACCCCTCCACTTT
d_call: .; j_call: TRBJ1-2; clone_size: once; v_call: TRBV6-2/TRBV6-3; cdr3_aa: CASSPDTNYGYTF; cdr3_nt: TGTGCCAGCAGCCCTGACACGAACTATGGCTACACCTTC
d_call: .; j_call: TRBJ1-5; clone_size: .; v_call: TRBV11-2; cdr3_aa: CASSLGVGNQPQHF; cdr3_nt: TGTGCCAGCAGCTTAGGAGTTGGCAATCAGCCCCAGCATTTT
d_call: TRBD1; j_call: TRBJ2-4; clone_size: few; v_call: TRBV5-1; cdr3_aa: CAGTGGALENIQYF; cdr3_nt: TGCGCCGGAACAGGGGGCGCCTTGGAAAACATTCAGTACTTC
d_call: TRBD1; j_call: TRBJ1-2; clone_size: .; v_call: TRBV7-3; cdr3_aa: CASSSTPGQGPYGYTF; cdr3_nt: TGTGCCAGCAGCTCCACTCCGGGACAGGGCCCCTATGGCTACACCTTC
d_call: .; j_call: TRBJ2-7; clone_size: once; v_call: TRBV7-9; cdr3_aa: CASQSLNPYEQYF; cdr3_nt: TGTGCCAGCCAAAGCCTCAATCCCTACGAGCAGTACTTC
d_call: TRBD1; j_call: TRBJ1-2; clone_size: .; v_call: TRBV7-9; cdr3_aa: CASSLGQGANYGYTF; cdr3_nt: TGTGCCAGCAGCCTCGGACAGGGGGCGAACTATGGCTACACCTTC
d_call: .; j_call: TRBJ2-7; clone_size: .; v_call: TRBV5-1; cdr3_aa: CASSLSQAGTYEQYF; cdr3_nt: TGCGCCAGCAGCTTGAGCCAGGCAGGGACCTACGAGCAGTACTTC
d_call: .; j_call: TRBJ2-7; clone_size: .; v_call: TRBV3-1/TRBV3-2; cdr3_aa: CASSSLKRAWYEQYF; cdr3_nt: TGTGCCAGCAGCTCCCTGAAGCGGGCTTGGTACGAGCAGTACTTC
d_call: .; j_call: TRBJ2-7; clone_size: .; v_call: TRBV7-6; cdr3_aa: CASSLGSGKFYEQYF; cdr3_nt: TGTGCCAGCAGCTTAGGCTCAGGGAAATTCTACGAGCAGTACTTC
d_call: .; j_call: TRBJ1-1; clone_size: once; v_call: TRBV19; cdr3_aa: CASSVRGGANTEAFF; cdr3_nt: TGTGCCAGTAGTGTCCGGGGGGGGGCCAACACTGAAGCTTTCTTT
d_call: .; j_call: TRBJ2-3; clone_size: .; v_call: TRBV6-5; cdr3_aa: CASKRSSTDTQYF; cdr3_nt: TGTGCCAGCAAAAGGAGTAGCACAGATACGCAGTATTTT
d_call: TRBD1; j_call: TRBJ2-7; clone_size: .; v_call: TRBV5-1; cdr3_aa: CASSPATGGRRYEQYF; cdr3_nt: TGCGCCAGCAGCCCGGCAACAGGGGGGCGAAGATACGAGCAGTACTTC
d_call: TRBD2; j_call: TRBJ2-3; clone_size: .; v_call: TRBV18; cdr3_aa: CASSSGTTITDTQYF; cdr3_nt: TGTGCCAGCTCAAGCGGGACTACCATCACAGATACGCAGTATTTT
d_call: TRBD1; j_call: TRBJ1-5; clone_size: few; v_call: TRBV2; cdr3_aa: CASLRDRASNQPQHF; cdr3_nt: TGTGCCAGCTTAAGGGACAGGGCAAGCAATCAGCCCCAGCATTTT
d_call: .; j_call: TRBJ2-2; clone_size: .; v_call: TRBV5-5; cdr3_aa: CASSPRSNTGELFF; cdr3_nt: TGTGCCAGCAGCCCTAGATCGAACACCGGGGAGCTGTTTTTT
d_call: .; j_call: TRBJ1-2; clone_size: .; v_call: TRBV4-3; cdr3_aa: CASSPGHANYGYTF; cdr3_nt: TGCGCCAGCAGCCCAGGACACGCTAACTATGGCTACACCTTC
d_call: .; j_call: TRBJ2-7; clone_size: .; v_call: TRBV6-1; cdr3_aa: CASSERDSYSYEQYF; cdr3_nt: TGTGCCAGCAGTGAGCGGGACTCCTACTCCTACGAGCAGTACTTC
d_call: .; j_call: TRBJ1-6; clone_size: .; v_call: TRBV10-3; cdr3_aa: CAISQGDSPLHF; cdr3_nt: TGTGCCATCAGTCAAGGGGATTCACCCCTCCACTTT
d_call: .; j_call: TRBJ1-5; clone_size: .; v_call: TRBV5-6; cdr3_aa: CASTMAGTDQPQHF; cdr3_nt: TGTGCCAGCACCATGGCCGGGACTGATCAGCCCCAGCATTTT
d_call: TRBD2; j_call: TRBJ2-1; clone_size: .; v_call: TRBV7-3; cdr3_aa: CASSLGLAGVQFF; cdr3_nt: TGTGCCAGCAGCTTAGGACTAGCGGGGGTGCAGTTCTTC
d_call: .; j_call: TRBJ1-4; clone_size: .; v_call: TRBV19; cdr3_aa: CASSREGVDEKLFF; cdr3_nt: TGTGCCAGTAGTCGCGAGGGCGTAGATGAAAAACTGTTTTTT
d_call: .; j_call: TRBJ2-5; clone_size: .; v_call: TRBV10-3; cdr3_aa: CAIRRQVDERETQYF; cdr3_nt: TGTGCCATCAGACGACAGGTGGACGAGCGAGAGACCCAGTACTTC
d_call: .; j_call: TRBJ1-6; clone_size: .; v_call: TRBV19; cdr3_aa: CASSILPWMRGNSPLHF; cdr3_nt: TGTGCCAGTAGTATCCTCCCATGGATGCGGGGGAATTCACCCCTCCACTTT
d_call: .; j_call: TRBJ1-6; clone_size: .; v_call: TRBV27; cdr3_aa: CASSLSRGGASSPLHF; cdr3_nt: TGTGCCAGCAGTTTATCGAGGGGGGGTGCGAGTTCACCCCTCCACTTT
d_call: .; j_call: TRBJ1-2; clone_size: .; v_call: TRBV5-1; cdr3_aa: CASSRGEANYGYTF; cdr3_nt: TGCGCCAGCAGCCGGGGAGAGGCTAACTATGGCTACACCTTC
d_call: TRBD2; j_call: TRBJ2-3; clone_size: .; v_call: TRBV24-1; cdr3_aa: CATSDLPGGGTDTQYF; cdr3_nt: TGTGCCACCAGTGATTTGCCGGGGGGTGGCACAGATACGCAGTATTTT
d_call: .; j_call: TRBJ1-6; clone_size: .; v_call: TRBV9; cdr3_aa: CASSAQGNNSPLHF; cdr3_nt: TGTGCCAGCAGCGCCCAGGGTAATAATTCACCCCTCCACTTT
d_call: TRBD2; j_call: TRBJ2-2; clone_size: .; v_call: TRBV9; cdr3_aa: CASSVYGTSGGSGGELFF; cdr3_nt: TGTGCCAGCAGCGTATATGGGACTAGCGGGGGGTCTGGCGGGGAGCTGTTTTTT
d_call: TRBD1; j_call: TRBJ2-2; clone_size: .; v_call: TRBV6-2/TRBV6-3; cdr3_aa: CASSWGQRNTGELFF; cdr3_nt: TGTGCCAGCAGCTGGGGACAGAGGAACACCGGGGAGCTGTTTTTT
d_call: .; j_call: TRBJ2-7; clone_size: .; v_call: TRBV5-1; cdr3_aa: CASSSAGHDTYEQYF; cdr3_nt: TGCGCCAGCAGCTCCGCCGGACACGATACCTACGAGCAGTACTTC
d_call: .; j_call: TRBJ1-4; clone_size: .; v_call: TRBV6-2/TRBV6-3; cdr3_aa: CASSYSKTLATNEKLFF; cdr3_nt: TGTGCCAGCAGTTACTCTAAGACTCTCGCAACTAATGAAAAACTGTTTTTT
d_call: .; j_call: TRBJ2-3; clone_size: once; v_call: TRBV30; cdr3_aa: CASGGRGILTDTQYF; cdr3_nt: TGTGCCTCTGGGGGGAGGGGGATTTTGACAGATACGCAGTATTTT
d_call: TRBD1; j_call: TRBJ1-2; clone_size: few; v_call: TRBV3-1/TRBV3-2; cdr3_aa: CASSQVLTGNGGYTF; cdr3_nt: TGTGCCAGCAGCCAAGTATTGACAGGGAATGGTGGCTACACCTTC
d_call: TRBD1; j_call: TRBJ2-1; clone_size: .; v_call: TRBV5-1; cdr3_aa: CASTPGQGDYNEQFF; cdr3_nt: TGCGCCAGCACCCCTGGACAGGGAGATTACAATGAGCAGTTCTTC
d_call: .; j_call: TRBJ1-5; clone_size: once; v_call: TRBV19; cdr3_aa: CASSPDSSYSNQPQHF; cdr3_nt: TGTGCCAGTAGTCCGGACAGTTCCTATAGCAATCAGCCCCAGCATTTT
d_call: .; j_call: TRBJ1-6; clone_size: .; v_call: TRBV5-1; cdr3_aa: CASSSGFPSSYNSPLHF; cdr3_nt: TGCGCCAGCAGCTCGGGATTTCCGAGCTCCTATAATTCACCCCTCCACTTT
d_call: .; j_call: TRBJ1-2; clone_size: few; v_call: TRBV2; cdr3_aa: CASREFPTDHGYTF; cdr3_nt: TGTGCCAGCAGAGAATTTCCCACAGATCATGGCTACACCTTC